This T cell receptor beta chain was identified during a study of blood T cell repertoires in COVID-19. The method was immunoSEQ multiplex PCR; TCRdb's version includes in-frame clones alone and lacks a portion of them. The sample carries some 210,000 clones, about 84% recorded once. In the case of this clone: In the same sample, other DNA sequences code for this CDR3.

From germline, CDR1 is KGHDR and CDR2 SFDVKD. The V end was cut by 3 bases, the J end by 7 bases, with 8 bases between. The CDR3 runs to 12 residues. This receptor was obtained from a man aged 30-40 years with acute COVID-19. The sample taken for sequencing was PBMCs or T cells enriched from blood (not recorded which). V usage is TRBV24-1 and J usage is TRBJ1-1, with a weak D call TRBD1 (5 bases). CDR3 in DNA: TGTGCCACCAGTGATCTAACAGGTGAAGCTTTCTTT. It specifies CATSDLTGEAFF.